This note documents a single T cell receptor beta chain sequence. This clonotype was detected many times. There is no known antigen for this receptor. Within one base of it there is no much larger clone, and no base qualities were kept. This sample was sequenced with an Illumina HiSeq 2500. TCR beta libraries were prepared by quantitative 5'-RACE with molecular barcodes. The published analysis was carried out like this. Disease-linked TCR variants were identified with a new computational method built on a probabilistic model of VDJ rearrangement. TCRdb redid the processing of the public reads, applying fastp at Q25 and MiXCR, and retained in-frame beta chains. Each record represents a unique CDR3 protein, reported with the most common genes and DNA among its rows. For this entry, the V and J calls and clone size follow TCRdb and not the study's own pipeline. For this sample there are fewer than 250,000 distinct CDR3 sequences; roughly 10% appear just once. The ten largest make up about 2.5% of the sample.

This sample is part of a study of CD8 T cells in ankylosing spondylitis (dated by TCRdb to 2017 to 2019). Regarding the study in general: The study profiled T cell receptor beta repertoires in healthy donors and ankylosing spondylitis patients to find disease-linked TCR variants. The whole study cohort included some 100 healthy donors and over 20 ankylosing spondylitis patients. Peripheral blood was sampled, and synovial fluid was also collected from ankylosing spondylitis patients.

The full study reports these points: According to the report, matched synovial fluid samples from ankylosing spondylitis patients were significantly enriched for the disease-linked clones. In peripheral blood, the disease-linked clones were found at relatively low frequencies and had a CD8+ phenotype. A TCR beta motif made up of 7 to 9 highly homologous amino acid variants appeared to be characteristic of blood from ankylosing spondylitis patients. Some of the motif variants had been reported before in the synovial fluid and blood of reactive arthritis patients, a finding that suggests common disease-initiation mechanisms.

The CDR3 measures 12 amino acids from cysteine to phenylalanine. Of the read, only the CDR3 DNA is kept; its 36 bases are in frame from base 1. According to the germline V gene (reference sequence), CDR1 reads SEHNR and CDR2 reads FQNEAQ. V and J are truncated by 3 bases and 7 bases respectively, leaving an intervening sequence of 6 bases. The sample comprised blood, either unsorted or a sorted T cell fraction (not recorded which). In this chain, TRBV7-9 is recombined with TRBJ2-2; the D segment cannot be called with confidence. The sequence was collected from a male donor with ankylosing spondylitis or in good health (not recorded which). The CDR3 reads CASSLVNGELFF. Read as DNA, the sequence is TGTGCCAGCAGCTTGGTAAACGGGGAGCTGTTTTTT. Where the CDR3 stops, the reference TRBV7-9 and TRBJ2-2 genes take over; the full variable domain is DTGVSQNPRHKITKRGQNVTFRCDPISEHNRLYWYRQTLGQGPEFLTYFQNEAQLEKSRLLSDRFSAERPKGSFSTLEIQRTEQGDSAMYLCASSLVNGELFFGEGSRLTVL.